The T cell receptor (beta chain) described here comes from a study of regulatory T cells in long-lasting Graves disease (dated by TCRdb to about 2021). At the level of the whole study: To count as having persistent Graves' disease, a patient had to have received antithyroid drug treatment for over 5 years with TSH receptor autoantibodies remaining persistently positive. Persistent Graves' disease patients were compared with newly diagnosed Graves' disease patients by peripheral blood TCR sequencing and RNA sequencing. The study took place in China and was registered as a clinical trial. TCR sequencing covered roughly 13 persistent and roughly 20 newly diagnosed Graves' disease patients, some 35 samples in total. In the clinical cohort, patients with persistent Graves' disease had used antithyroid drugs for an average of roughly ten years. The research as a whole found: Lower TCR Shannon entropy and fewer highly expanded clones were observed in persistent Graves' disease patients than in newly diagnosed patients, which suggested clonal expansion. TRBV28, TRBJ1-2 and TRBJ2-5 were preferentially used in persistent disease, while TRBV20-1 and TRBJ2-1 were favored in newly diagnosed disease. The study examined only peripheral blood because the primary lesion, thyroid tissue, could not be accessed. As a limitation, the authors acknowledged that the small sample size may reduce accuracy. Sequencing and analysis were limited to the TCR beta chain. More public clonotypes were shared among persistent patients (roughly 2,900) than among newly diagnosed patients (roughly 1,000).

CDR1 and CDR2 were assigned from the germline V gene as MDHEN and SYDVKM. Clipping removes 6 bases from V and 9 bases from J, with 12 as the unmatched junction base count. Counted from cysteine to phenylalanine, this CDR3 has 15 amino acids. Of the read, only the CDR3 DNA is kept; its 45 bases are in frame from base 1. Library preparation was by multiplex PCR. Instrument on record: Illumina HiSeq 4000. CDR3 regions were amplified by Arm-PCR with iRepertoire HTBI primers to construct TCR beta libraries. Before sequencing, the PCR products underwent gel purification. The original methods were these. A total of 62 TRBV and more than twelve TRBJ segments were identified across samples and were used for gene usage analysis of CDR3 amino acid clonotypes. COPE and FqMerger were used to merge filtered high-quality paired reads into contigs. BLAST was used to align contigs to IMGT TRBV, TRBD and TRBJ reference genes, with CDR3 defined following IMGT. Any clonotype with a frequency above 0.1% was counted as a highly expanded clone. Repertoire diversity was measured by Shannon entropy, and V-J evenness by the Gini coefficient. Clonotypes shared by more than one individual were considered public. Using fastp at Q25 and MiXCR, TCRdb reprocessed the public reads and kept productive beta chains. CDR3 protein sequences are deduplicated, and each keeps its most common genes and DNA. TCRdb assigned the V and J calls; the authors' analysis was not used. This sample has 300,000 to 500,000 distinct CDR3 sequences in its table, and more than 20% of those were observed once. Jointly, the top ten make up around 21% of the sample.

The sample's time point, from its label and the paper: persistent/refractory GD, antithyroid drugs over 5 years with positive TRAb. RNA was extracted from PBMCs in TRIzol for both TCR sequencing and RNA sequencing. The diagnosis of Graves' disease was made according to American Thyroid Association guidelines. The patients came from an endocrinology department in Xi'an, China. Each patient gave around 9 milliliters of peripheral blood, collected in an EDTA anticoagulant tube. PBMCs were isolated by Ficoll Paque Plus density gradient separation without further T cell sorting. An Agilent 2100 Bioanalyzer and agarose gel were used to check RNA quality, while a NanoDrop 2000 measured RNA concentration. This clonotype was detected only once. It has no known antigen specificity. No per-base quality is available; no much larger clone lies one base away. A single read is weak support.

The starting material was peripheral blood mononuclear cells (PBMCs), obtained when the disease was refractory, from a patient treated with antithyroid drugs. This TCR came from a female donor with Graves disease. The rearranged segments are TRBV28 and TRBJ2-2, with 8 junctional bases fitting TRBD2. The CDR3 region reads CASSPGGIRGRELFF. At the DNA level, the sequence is TGTGCCAGCAGCCCGGGGGGGATTCGAGGCCGGGAGCTGTTTTTT.